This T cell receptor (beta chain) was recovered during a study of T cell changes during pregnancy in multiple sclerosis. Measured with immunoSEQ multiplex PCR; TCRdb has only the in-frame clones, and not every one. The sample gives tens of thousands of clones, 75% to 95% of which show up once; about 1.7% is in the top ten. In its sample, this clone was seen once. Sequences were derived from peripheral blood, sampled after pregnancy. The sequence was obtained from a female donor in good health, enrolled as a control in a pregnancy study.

The CDR3 coding sequence is TGTGCCAGCATGAGACACACCGCCCTTGGGCAGTTCTTC. Protein product: CASMRHTALGQFF. The chain carries TRBV2 and TRBJ2-1; no definite D call. The length of the CDR3 is 13 residues. Trimming left V 7 bases short and J 12 bases short, with 19 bases between. The germline CDR1 and CDR2 sequences are SNHLY and FYNNEI.